This T cell receptor beta chain is drawn from a study of blood T cell repertoires in COVID-19. Whole-study context: The origin of the acute and convalescent COVID-19 samples was the United States, Italy and Spain. PBMCs, B-cell-depleted T cells, or T cells provided the cDNA or gDNA that made up the material.

CDR1 MDHEN and CDR2 SYDVKM come from the germline V gene. The germline V and J ends were trimmed by 5 bases and 5 bases, with 12 bases remaining between them. This CDR3 is built from 13 residues. In the original analysis: Nucleated cell number was recorded as an estimate derived from reference gene primer amplification. The data were produced by immunoSEQ multiplex PCR, yet TCRdb's version contains in-frame clones alone and is incomplete. Clone size and the V and J calls come from that table; the DNA yielded D and trimming. The sample has fewer than 500,000 clones; approximately 90% are singletons. The sequenced material came from peripheral blood. This clonotype originated in a young woman with active or convalescent COVID-19. The chain has TRBV28 and TRBJ1-1, with D possibly being TRBD1 (5 bases). The CDR3 DNA reads as TGTGCCAGCAGTCCTCCCGGGGGGACTGAAGCTTTCTTT. Amino acids: CASSPPGGTEAFF.